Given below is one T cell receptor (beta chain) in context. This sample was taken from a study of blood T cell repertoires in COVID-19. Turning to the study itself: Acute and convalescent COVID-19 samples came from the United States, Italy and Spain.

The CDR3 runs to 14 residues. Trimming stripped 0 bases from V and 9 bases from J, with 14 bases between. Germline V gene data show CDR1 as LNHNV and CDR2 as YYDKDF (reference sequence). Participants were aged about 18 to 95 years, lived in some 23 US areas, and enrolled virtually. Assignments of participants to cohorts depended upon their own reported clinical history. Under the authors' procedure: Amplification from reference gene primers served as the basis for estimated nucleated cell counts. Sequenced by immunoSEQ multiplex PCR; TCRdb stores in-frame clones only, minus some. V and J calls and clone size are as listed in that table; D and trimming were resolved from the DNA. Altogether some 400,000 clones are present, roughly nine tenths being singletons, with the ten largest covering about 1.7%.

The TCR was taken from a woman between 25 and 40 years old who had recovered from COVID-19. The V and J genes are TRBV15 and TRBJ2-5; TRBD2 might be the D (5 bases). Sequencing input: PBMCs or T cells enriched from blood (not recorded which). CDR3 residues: CATSRENKDSAQYF. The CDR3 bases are TGTGCCACCAGCAGAGAGAATAAGGACTCGGCCCAGTACTTC.